Listed below are T cell receptor beta chains from one sample, sequenced in a study of technical replicates of blood from four donors. Measured with immunoSEQ multiplex PCR; TCRdb has only the in-frame clones, and not every one. This sample yields 65,000 to 95,000 clones, of which 94% are seen a single time; approximately 0.39% belongs to the top ten. Sequenced input: T cells isolated from PBMCs. These receptors were taken from a human donor in good health. The CDR3 runs from the conserved cysteine through the conserved F or W. The order of the fields is CDR3 protein, CDR3 DNA, J gene, clone size, D gene, V gene. A D gene is named only where the DNA matches it firmly. Some rows mark clone size as missing; the rest say once, few, many or name a class of expanded clone.

CATKTGGDGYTF	TGTGCCACCAAGACAGGGGGCGACGGCTACACCTTC	TRBJ1-2	.	TRBD1	TRBV6-5
CAWTPGRDEQYF	TGTGCCTGGACCCCGGGTCGCGACGAGCAGTACTTC	TRBJ2-7	.	.	TRBV30
CASSSRDRSHEKLFF	TGCGCCAGCAGCTCCCGGGACAGGTCGCATGAAAAACTGTTTTTT	TRBJ1-4	.	TRBD1	TRBV5-1
CSVTLVLGTDTQYF	TGCAGCGTTACACTAGTCCTGGGCACAGATACGCAGTATTTT	TRBJ2-3	.	.	TRBV29-1
CASSRDLRTGYYEQYF	TGTGCCAGCAGTCGAGACCTACGGACAGGGTACTACGAGCAGTACTTC	TRBJ2-7	.	TRBD1	TRBV28
CASSKFRGPYEQYF	TGTGCCAGCAGTAAATTCCGCGGTCCCTACGAGCAGTACTTC	TRBJ2-7	once	.	TRBV6-5
CSVDGTGANTNTEAFF	TGCAGCGTTGACGGGACAGGGGCAAATACCAACACTGAAGCTTTCTTT	TRBJ1-1	.	TRBD1	TRBV29-1
CASSYYRVNGAFF	TGTGCCAGCAGCTACTACAGGGTAAATGGAGCTTTCTTT	TRBJ1-1	once	.	TRBV5-6
CASSPIAGESTQYF	TGCGCCAGCAGCCCAATAGCCGGGGAGAGTACGCAGTATTTT	TRBJ2-3	once	.	TRBV4-3
CASSQAGTVPQETQYF	TGCGCCAGCAGCCAAGCCGGGACAGTACCCCAAGAGACCCAGTACTTC	TRBJ2-5	once	TRBD1	TRBV4-3
CASSLTRDRVYNEQFF	TGTGCCAGCAGTCTAACCCGGGACAGGGTTTATAATGAGCAGTTCTTC	TRBJ2-1	.	TRBD1	TRBV28
CASSQHSSYEQYF	TGCGCCAGCAGCCAACATAGCTCCTACGAGCAGTACTTC	TRBJ2-7	.	.	TRBV4-1
CASSYSETDYGYTF	TGTGCCAGCAGTTACTCGGAAACAGACTATGGCTACACCTTC	TRBJ1-2	once	.	TRBV6-5
CASSFTGTSQQFF	TGCGCCAGCAGTTTTACCGGGACTAGCCAGCAGTTCTTC	TRBJ2-1	.	TRBD2	TRBV10-1
CASSPPGTLNEKLFF	TGTGCCAGCAGTCCCCCAGGGACATTAAATGAAAAACTGTTTTTT	TRBJ1-4	.	.	TRBV28
CASSYRGRNTDTQYF	TGTGCCAGCAGTTATCGCGGGAGGAATACAGATACGCAGTATTTT	TRBJ2-3	.	TRBD2	TRBV7-2
CSVIRGRSTNEKLFF	TGCAGCGTCATCAGGGGCCGCTCAACTAATGAAAAACTGTTTTTT	TRBJ1-4	once	.	TRBV29-1
CACTPGQGTAREKLFF	TGTGCCTGTACGCCGGGACAGGGGACAGCGAGAGAAAAACTGTTTTTT	TRBJ1-4	once	TRBD1	TRBV30
CASSQDTGTYNEQFF	TGCGCCAGCAGCCAAGACACGGGAACCTACAATGAGCAGTTCTTC	TRBJ2-1	.	.	TRBV4-1
CASSVGEGNTIYF	TGCGCCAGCAGTGTGGGAGAAGGAAACACCATATATTTT	TRBJ1-3	.	.	TRBV10-1
CASSAFKTGPGYEQYF	TGTGCCAGCAGTGCGTTCAAAACAGGGCCCGGGTACGAGCAGTACTTC	TRBJ2-7	.	.	TRBV25-1
CASSISAGETYEQYF	TGTGCCAGTAGTATTTCGGCGGGAGAGACCTACGAGCAGTACTTC	TRBJ2-7	.	TRBD2	TRBV19
CASQGLRSTGANVLTF	TGTGCCAGCCAAGGACTGAGGAGTACTGGGGCCAACGTCCTGACTTTC	TRBJ2-6	once	.	TRBV25-1
CASSSHSATNEKLFF	TGTGCCAGCAGCTCCCACAGTGCAACTAATGAAAAACTGTTTTTT	TRBJ1-4	.	.	TRBV9
CASSDPGQPTYEQYF	TGTGCCAGCAGTGATCCGGGACAGCCTACCTACGAGCAGTACTTC	TRBJ2-7	.	TRBD1	TRBV6-1
CASSLWSSYEQYF	TGTGCCAGCAGTTTATGGAGCTCCTACGAGCAGTACTTC	TRBJ2-7	.	.	TRBV27
CASSPTTGAYYEQYF	TGTGCCAGCTCGCCTACGACAGGGGCCTACTACGAGCAGTACTTC	TRBJ2-7	.	TRBD1	TRBV18